The 26 T cell receptor beta chains reported below all come from one sample, sequenced in a study of T cells after yellow fever vaccination. MiXCR, run by TCRdb on the 5' RACE reads, gives a single entry per CDR3 protein. The sample holds 250,000 or so distinct CDR3 sequences, about 3.5% seen once. The material was PBMCs, obtained 15 days after the yellow fever booster vaccination. The source of these receptors is a man younger than 30 who received the YFV17D yellow fever vaccine.

This clonotype was observed at least ten times. A read error may produce the germline difference seen at one junction end. The J gene is TRBJ2-7, the V gene TRBV6-1; D is uncertain. Germline V CDR1 and CDR2: MNHNS, SASEGT. CDR3 length: 11 amino acids. The CDR3 sequence: CASREASEQYF. CDR3 sequence (DNA): TGTGCCAGCAGGGAAGCGAGCGAGCAGTACTTC.

In its sample, this clonotype was seen many times. The chain has TRBV5-1 and TRBJ2-7, with D perhaps TRBD1 (6 bases). Germline loops: CDR1 SGHRS, CDR2 YFSETQ. V lost 0 bases and J 3 bases, leaving 13 bases between the germline ends. The CDR3 length is 15 residues. This CDR3 is CASSLGAGEYYEQYV. The CDR3 coding sequence is TGCGCCAGCAGCTTGGGGGCAGGGGAGTACTACGAGCAGTACGTC.

This clonotype occurred a few times. J is TRBJ1-2 and V is TRBV11-2; D unclear. The V gene lost 2 bases and the J gene lost 6 bases, with 7 bases spanning the gap. The CDR3 loop spans 12 amino acids. Germline V gene data show CDR1 as SGHAT and CDR2 as FQNNGV. The CDR3 DNA sequence: TGTGCCAGCAGCTTAATGGAGGATGGCTACACCTTC. It encodes CASSLMEDGYTF.

At least ten counts were recorded for this clonotype. The gene calls are TRBV14 and TRBJ2-7; D might be TRBD2 (5 bases). This CDR3 region has 13 residues. Germline assignment: CDR1 SGHDN and CDR2 FVKESK. Trimming removed 4 bases at V and 4 bases at J, with 11 bases between. In DNA, the CDR3 is TGTGCCAGCAGCCCCTCGGGAACGTACGAGCAGTACTTC. As protein: CASSPSGTYEQYF.

This clonotype was recorded only once. The chain combines TRBV7-2 with TRBJ2-5; 10 nucleotides match TRBD2. V was pared by 8 bases and J by 2 bases, with 8 bases of the junction left unmatched. The CDR3 extends over 15 amino acids. Germline lookup yields CDR1 SGHTA and CDR2 FQGNSA. The CDR3 sequence: CASGPRTSGQETQYF. The CDR3 DNA reads as TGTGCCAGCGGCCCCAGGACTAGCGGACAAGAGACCCAGTACTTC.

Comment on this clonotype: A read error may be the cause here, since a much bigger clone is one base away. This chain uses TRBV11-2 with TRBJ1-5; D might be TRBD1 (5 bases). The CDR3 has 13 amino acids. Germline loops: CDR1 SGHAT, CDR2 FQNNGV. CDR3 DNA sequence: TGTGCCGGCAGCTTCCAGGGAGCTCAGCCCCAGCATTTT. Its protein product is CAGSFQGAQPQHF.

Ten or more counts support this clonotype. The chain joins TRBV9 to TRBJ2-1, with 15 bases identical to TRBD2. Trimming took 2 bases from V and 5 from J; bases not matched to a gene: 2. The CDR3 runs to 16 residues. CDR1 SGDLS and CDR2 YYNGEE come from the germline V gene. CDR3 loop: CASSVGLAGGHNEQFF. The CDR3 DNA follows: TGTGCCAGCAGCGTGGGACTAGCGGGGGGCCACAATGAGCAGTTCTTC.

This clonotype was detected many times. The chain recombines TRBV12-3 or TRBV12-4 with TRBJ1-2; D not certain. Trimming removed 8 bases at V and 6 bases at J, with 16 bases between. The CDR3 is made up of 13 amino acids. CDR3 residues: CASPPRVSHGYTF. CDR3 DNA sequence: TGTGCCAGCCCCCCTAGAGTGAGCCATGGCTACACCTTC.

Concerning this clonotype itself: This may stem from a read error, because a much larger clone lies one nucleotide away. The chain employs TRBV12-3 or TRBV12-4 and TRBJ2-5, with D perhaps matching TRBD2 (5 bases). Deletions cut 6 bases from V and 9 bases from J, with 20 bases between. The CDR3 spans 14 residues. The CDR3 DNA is TGTGCCAGCAGCTTTCTGACGCGAGCGGAGGCCCAGTACTTC. It is translated as CASSFLTRAEAQYF.

This clonotype was counted ten times or more. The V and J genes are TRBV10-3 and TRBJ2-7; D is uncertain. Trimming removed 3 bases from V and 3 bases from J, with 6 bases in between. There are 12 residues in the CDR3. The V gene's germline CDR1 is ENHRY and CDR2 SYGVKD. The CDR3 is CAISESVYEQYF. CDR3 sequence (DNA): TGTGCCATCAGTGAATCAGTCTACGAGCAGTACTTC.

This sequence joins TRBV30 and TRBJ1-1, with D uncertain. CDR3 length: 12 amino acids. Trimming left V 4 bases short and J 0 bases short, with 6 bases between. Looked up from germline, CDR1 is GTSNPN and CDR2 is SVGIG (reference sequence). The CDR3 loop reads CAWTGMNTEAFF. Written as DNA, the CDR3 is TGTGCCTGGACGGGGATGAACACTGAAGCTTTCTTT.

This clonotype was recorded many times. The chain joins TRBV25-1 to TRBJ1-6; the D gene is possibly TRBD1 (5 bases). CDR1 MGHDK and CDR2 SYGVNS come from the germline V gene. With 3 bases removed from V and 0 bases from J, the gap between germline ends came to 9 bases. The CDR3 totals 16 residues. The CDR3 sequence is CASSDGASSYNSPLHF. In nucleotides, the CDR3 is TGTGCCAGCAGTGACGGGGCAAGCTCCTATAATTCACCCCTCCACTTT.

This clonotype was counted many times. The V and J genes are TRBV6-5 and TRBJ1-3; the D is unclear. In germline, CDR1 is MNHEY, CDR2 SVGAGI. The CDR3 totals 15 residues. Trimming stripped 7 bases from V and 0 bases from J, with 13 bases between. The CDR3 is CASKFARSSGNTIYF. The CDR3 nucleotides are TGTGCCAGCAAATTCGCCCGGAGCTCTGGAAACACCATATATTTT.

This clonotype was picked up many times. The genes are TRBV12-3 or TRBV12-4 and TRBJ2-6, with D possibly matching TRBD2 (6 bases). The CDR3 sequence is 15 residues long. Trimming stripped 6 bases from V and 4 bases from J, with 13 bases between. CDR3 bases: TGTGCCAGCAGCCCAGGAGGGCCCGGGGCCAACGTCCTGACTTTC. Translation gives CASSPGGPGANVLTF.

This clonotype was detected ten times or more. The CDR3 DNA reads as TGTGCCAGCACTCCTGGGACAGGGTACCACGAGCAGTACTTC. Translating it yields CASTPGTGYHEQYF. The rearrangement links TRBV6-2 or TRBV6-3 to TRBJ2-7, with 9 bases aligning to TRBD1. The CDR3 runs 14 residues. Per the germline V gene, CDR1 is MNHEY and CDR2 is SVGEGT. With 7 bases clipped from V and 5 bases from J, the junction kept 9 bases outside the gene matches.

This clonotype was counted at least ten times. The chain carries TRBV12-3 or TRBV12-4 and TRBJ1-1, with D possibly TRBD1 on 5 matching bases. The CDR3 is made up of 13 amino acids. Deletions cut 5 bases from V and 4 bases from J, with 11 bases between. CDR3 nucleotide sequence: TGTGCCAGCAGTGGGCGGGGGATCACTGAAGCTTTCTTT. Translation gives CASSGRGITEAFF.

At least ten counts were recorded for this clonotype. The DNA of the CDR3 is TGTGCCAGCAGCCAGGGACAGCGGAACACTGAAGCTTTCTTT. Amino acid sequence: CASSQGQRNTEAFF. The chain carries TRBV5-4 and TRBJ1-1; 7 nucleotides match TRBD1. Germline CDR1 and CDR2: SGHNT and YYREEE (reference sequence). With 4 bases clipped from V and 1 base from J, the junction kept 4 bases outside the gene matches. This CDR3 has 14 residues.

This clonotype has at least ten counts. The CDR3 reads CASSSLGLAGRNEQFF. The CDR3 DNA follows: TGCGCCAGCAGCTCCCTCGGGCTAGCGGGGAGGAATGAGCAGTTCTTC. This chain joins TRBV4-3 and TRBJ2-1; 9 bases are a match to TRBD2. The CDR3 runs 16 residues. J gave up 7 bases and V 5 bases, and 12 bases lay outside the gene matches. Germline CDR1 LGHNA, CDR2 YSLEER.

There are many counts of this clonotype. The chain has TRBV7-2 and TRBJ2-7, with TRBD1 identical over 7 bases. CDR3 length equals 13 residues. Trimming cost V 3 bases and J 5 bases; bases outside gene matches: 4. Per the germline V gene, CDR1 is SGHTA and CDR2 is FQGNSA. CDR3 DNA sequence: TGTGCCAGCAGCTTGACAGGGATCAACGAGCAGTACTTC. Translation: CASSLTGINEQYF.

This clonotype was picked up many times. V usage is TRBV20-1 and J usage is TRBJ1-5, with no clear D. The CDR3 length is 9 residues. Trimming shortened V by 8 bases and J by 7 bases, and 6 bases separated the two germline ends. CDR1 DFQATT and CDR2 SNEGSKA come from the germline V gene (reference sequence). The CDR3 protein is CSIGQPQHF. In DNA form, the CDR3 reads TGCAGTATTGGGCAGCCCCAGCATTTT.

The sample holds many counts of this clonotype. The chain couples TRBV7-6 to TRBJ2-5, with D perhaps matching TRBD1 (5 bases). This CDR3 has 14 amino acids. Germline CDR1 SGHVS, CDR2 FNYEAQ. V lost 5 bases, J lost 5 bases, and 15 bases lay in between. The CDR3 nucleotides read TGTGCCAGCAGCCTAACCCAGGGCGCGGAGACCCAGTACTTC. Encoded protein: CASSLTQGAETQYF.

This clonotype has ten or more counts. This CDR3 reads CSALRGGNGNQPQHF. The CDR3 DNA reads as TGCAGTGCTCTTAGGGGGGGTAATGGCAATCAGCCCCAGCATTTT. The V and J genes are TRBV20-1 and TRBJ1-5, with D tentatively TRBD1 (6 bases). CDR1 is DFQATT and CDR2 is SNEGSKA in the germline V gene (reference sequence). Trimming took 5 bases from V and 2 from J, leaving 16 bases between them. The CDR3 totals 15 residues.

Many counts were recorded for this clonotype. V is TRBV11-1 and J is TRBJ2-1; 7 positions agree with TRBD1. V lost 5 bases to trimming and J lost 5 bases; unmatched junction nucleotides: 12. CDR1 and CDR2 (germline): SGHAT, FQDESV (reference sequence). This CDR3 region has 16 residues. The CDR3 nucleotides are TGTGCCAGCAGCCGTAGGGCCTTAGGGACAGACAATGAGCAGTTCTTC. Translation gives CASSRRALGTDNEQFF.

The sample holds many counts of this clonotype. The gene calls are TRBV20-1 and TRBJ2-5, with 11 bases matching TRBD1. Losses at the gene ends were 4 bases for V and 5 bases for J; bases not matched to a gene: 6. The CDR3 covers 14 residues. The germline V gene has CDR1 DFQATT and CDR2 SNEGSKA (reference sequence). The CDR3 nucleotides read TGCAGTGCTATAGGACAGGGGGCTTGGGAGACCCAGTACTTC. Translation: CSAIGQGAWETQYF.

This clonotype was seen at least ten times. V gene TRBV5-1 combines with J gene TRBJ2-1; D is unclear. Looked up from germline, CDR1 is SGHRS and CDR2 is YFSETQ. V was pared by 4 bases and J by 1 base, with 9 bases between. CDR3 length: 14 residues. CDR3 amino acids: CASSPRASYNEQFF. The CDR3 nucleotides read TGCGCCAGCAGCCCACGGGCTTCCTACAATGAGCAGTTCTTC.

This clonotype was recorded at least ten times. The gene calls are TRBV28 and TRBJ1-4; TRBD1 matches at 7 bases. There are 15 residues in the CDR3. V was clipped by 7 bases and J by 3 bases; unmatched bases: 8. Per germline, CDR1 MDHEN and CDR2 SYDVKM. The CDR3 DNA sequence: TGTGCCAGCACCCTAACCGGGACAGCTAATGAAAAACTGTTTTTT. This translates into CASTLTGTANEKLFF. Supplemented by reference TRBV28 and TRBJ1-4, the full variable domain reads DVKVTQSSRYLVKRTGEKVFLECVQDMDHENMFWYRQDPGLGLRLIYFSYDVKMKEKGDIPEGYSVSREKKERFSLILESASTNQTSMYLCASTLTGTANEKLFFGSGTQLSVL.